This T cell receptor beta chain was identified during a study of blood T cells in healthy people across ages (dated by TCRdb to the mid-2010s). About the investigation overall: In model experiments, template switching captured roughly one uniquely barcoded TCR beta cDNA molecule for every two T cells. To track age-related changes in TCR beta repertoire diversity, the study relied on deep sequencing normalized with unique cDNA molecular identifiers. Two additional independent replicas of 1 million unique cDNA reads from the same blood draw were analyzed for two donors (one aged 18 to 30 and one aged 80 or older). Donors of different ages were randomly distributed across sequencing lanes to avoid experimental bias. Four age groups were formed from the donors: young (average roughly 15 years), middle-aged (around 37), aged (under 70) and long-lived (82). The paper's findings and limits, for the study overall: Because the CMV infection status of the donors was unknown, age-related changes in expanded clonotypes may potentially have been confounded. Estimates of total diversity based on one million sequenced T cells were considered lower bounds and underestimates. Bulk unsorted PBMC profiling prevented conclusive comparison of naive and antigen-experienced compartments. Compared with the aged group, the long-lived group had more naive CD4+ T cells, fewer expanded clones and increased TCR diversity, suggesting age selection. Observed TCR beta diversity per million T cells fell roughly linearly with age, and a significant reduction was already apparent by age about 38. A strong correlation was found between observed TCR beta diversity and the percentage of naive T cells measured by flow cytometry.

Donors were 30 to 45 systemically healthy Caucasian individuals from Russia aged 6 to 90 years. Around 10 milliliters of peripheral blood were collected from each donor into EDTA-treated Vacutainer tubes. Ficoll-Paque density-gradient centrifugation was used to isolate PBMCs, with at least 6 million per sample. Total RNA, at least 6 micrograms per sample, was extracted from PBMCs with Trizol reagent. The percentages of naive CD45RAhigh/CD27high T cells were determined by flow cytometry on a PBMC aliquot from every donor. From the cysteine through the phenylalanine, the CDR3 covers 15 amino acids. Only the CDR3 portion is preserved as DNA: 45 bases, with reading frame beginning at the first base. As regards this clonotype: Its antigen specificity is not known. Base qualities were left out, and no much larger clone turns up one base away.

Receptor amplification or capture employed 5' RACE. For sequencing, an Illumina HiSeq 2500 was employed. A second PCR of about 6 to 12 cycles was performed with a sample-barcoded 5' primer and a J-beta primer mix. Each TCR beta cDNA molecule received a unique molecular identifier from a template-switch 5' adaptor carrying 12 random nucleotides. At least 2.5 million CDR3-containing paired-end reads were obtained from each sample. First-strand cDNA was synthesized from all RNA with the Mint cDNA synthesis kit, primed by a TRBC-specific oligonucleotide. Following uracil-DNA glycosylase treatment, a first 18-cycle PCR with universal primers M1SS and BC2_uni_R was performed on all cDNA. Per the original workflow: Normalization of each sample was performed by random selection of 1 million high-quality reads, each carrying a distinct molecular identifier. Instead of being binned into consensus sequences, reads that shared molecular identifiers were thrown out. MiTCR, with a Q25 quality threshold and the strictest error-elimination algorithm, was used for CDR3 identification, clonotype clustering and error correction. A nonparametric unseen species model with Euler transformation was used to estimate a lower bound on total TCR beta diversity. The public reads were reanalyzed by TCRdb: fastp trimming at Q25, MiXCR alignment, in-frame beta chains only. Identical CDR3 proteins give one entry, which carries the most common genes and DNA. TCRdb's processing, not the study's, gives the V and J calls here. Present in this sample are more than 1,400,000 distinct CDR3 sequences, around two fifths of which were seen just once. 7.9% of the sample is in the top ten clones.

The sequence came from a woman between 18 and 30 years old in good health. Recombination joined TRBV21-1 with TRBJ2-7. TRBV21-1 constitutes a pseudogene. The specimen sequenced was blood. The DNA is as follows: TGTGCCAGCAGCAAAGGGCACAGGGGGCCCCTCGAGCAGTACTTC. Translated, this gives CASSKGHRGPLEQYF.